These T cell receptor beta chains were read from a single sample in a study. Some clones are missing from TCRdb's copy, which holds only in-frame ones; the method was immunoSEQ multiplex PCR. The table lists around 50,000 clones, 85% to 95% of them singletons. The specimen was PBMCs. These receptors originate from a man aged 35-49 years with rheumatoid arthritis. Both conserved end residues are part of each CDR3. D genes are given only for firm matches.

d_call,cdr3_length,j_call,v_call,cdr3_nt,cdr3_aa
.,14,TRBJ1-5,TRBV6-5,TGTGCCAGCAAGATGGACAGAAGCAATCAGCCCCAGCATTTT,CASKMDRSNQPQHF
.,13,TRBJ1-1,TRBV18,TGTGCCAGCTCACCTGACGGGAACACTGAAGCTTTCTTT,CASSPDGNTEAFF
.,15,TRBJ2-4,TRBV7-9,TGTGCCAGCAGCTTAGCCGCGGGAGCCAAAAACATTCAGTACTTC,CASSLAAGAKNIQYF
.,13,TRBJ1-1,TRBV27,TGTGCCAGCAGTTTAGTCAGGGCCACTGAAGCTTTCTTT,CASSLVRATEAFF
TRBD1,14,TRBJ2-2,TRBV6-5,TGTGCCAGCAGGAGACAGGGGTGGATCGGGGAGCTGTTTTTT,CASRRQGWIGELFF
.,14,TRBJ2-1,TRBV9,TGTGCCAGCAGCGTAGTGGCGACGGTGGGTGAGCAGTTCTTC,CASSVVATVGEQFF
TRBD2,16,TRBJ2-1,TRBV18,TGTGCCAGCTCACCTAATAGCGGGAGGGCCTTCAGTGAGCAGTTCTTC,CASSPNSGRAFSEQFF
TRBD1,17,TRBJ1-1,TRBV5-1,TGCGCCAGCAGCTTGGCAGGGGGCCCCAATATGAACACTGAAGCTTTCTTT,CASSLAGGPNMNTEAFF
.,15,TRBJ1-5,TRBV18,TGTGCCAGCTCACCGGACAGTACTAGCAATCAGCCCCAGCATTTT,CASSPDSTSNQPQHF
.,12,TRBJ2-4,TRBV30,TGTGCCTGGGATTACACCAAAAACATTCAGTACTTC,CAWDYTKNIQYF
TRBD2,17,TRBJ2-3,TRBV3-1/TRBV3-2,TGTGCCAGCAGCCAGAGGTGGACTAGCGGGGGCACAGATACGCAGTATTTT,CASSQRWTSGGTDTQYF